The 19 T cell receptor beta chains given below trace back to one sample, sequenced in a study of blood T cell repertoires in COVID-19. Method: immunoSEQ multiplex PCR; TCRdb's copy keeps in-frame clones and lacks some. Of approximately 130,000 clones detected, about four fifths appear once; the ten largest clones hold 9.5% to 15%. Material: peripheral blood. Receptors originate from a human donor in a cohort sampled during active COVID-19.

The gene calls are TRBV30 and TRBJ1-6, with unresolved D. This CDR3 has 13 residues. The germline V and J ends were trimmed by 6 bases and 7 bases, with 13 bases remaining between them. Germline CDR1 is GTSNPN and CDR2 is SVGIG (reference sequence). Here the CDR3 reads CACAGSDNSPLHF. The CDR3, as DNA: TGTGCCTGCGCCGGGTCTGACAATTCACCCCTCCACTTT.

The chain couples TRBV2 to TRBJ2-7; perhaps TRBD1 as D (6 bases). The CDR3 loop spans 18 amino acids. Germline CDR1 reads SNHLY; CDR2 reads FYNNEI. Deletions cut 2 bases from V and 0 bases from J, with 20 bases between. For the CDR3, the DNA is TGTGCCAGCAGTGAATCCTGGGTTAGGGGGTCGAGCTCCTACGAGCAGTACTTC. Protein: CASSESWVRGSSSYEQYF.

V and J are TRBV4-2 and TRBJ1-4; D unresolved. V lost 4 bases and J lost 4, with 16 bases in between. Germline CDR1 reads LGHNA; CDR2 reads YNFKEQ. The CDR3 is 16 residues long. CDR3 sequence: CASSRVVAGLNEKLFF. DNA of the CDR3: TGTGCCAGCAGCCGAGTGGTGGCAGGCCTTAATGAAAAACTGTTTTTT.

This clone was counted only a few times. The rearrangement links TRBV7-8 to TRBJ1-5; D gene ambiguous. Trimming stripped 3 bases from V and 0 bases from J, with 9 bases between. Germline V gives CDR1 SGHVS, CDR2 FQNEAQ. The CDR3 extends over 15 amino acids. CDR3 bases: TGTGCCAGCAGCTTGGGCGCTCATAGCAATCAGCCCCAGCATTTT. Protein product: CASSLGAHSNQPQHF.

The chain has TRBV6-1 and TRBJ2-1; 8 nucleotides match TRBD2. The V and J ends lost 3 bases and 7 bases, in that order; junction bases with no gene match: 5. The CDR3 is made up of 14 amino acids. CDR1 and CDR2 from the germline V gene are MNHNS and SASEGT. In DNA form, the CDR3 reads TGTGCCAGCAGTGAGTCCGGGGGGGGAAATGAGCAGTTCTTC. This translates into CASSESGGGNEQFF.

The J gene is TRBJ2-1, the V gene TRBV12-5; perhaps TRBD2 as D (5 bases). CDR3 length: 14 residues. Germline loops: CDR1 LGHNT, CDR2 FRNRAP. Trimming left V 0 bases short and J 7 bases short, with 10 bases between. DNA for the CDR3: TGTGCTAGTGGTTTGGTACCTAGCAGAAATGAGCAGTTCTTC. Amino acids: CASGLVPSRNEQFF. The variable domain in full, completed from reference TRBV12-5 and TRBJ2-1, reads DARVTQTPRHKVTEMGQEVTMRCQPILGHNTVFWYRQTMMQGLELLAYFRNRAPLDDSGMPKDRFSAEMPDATLATLKIQPSEPRDSAVYFCASGLVPSRNEQFFGPGTRLTVL.

The chain carries TRBV7-9 and TRBJ2-1; tentatively, D is TRBD2 (6 bases). The CDR3 runs 14 residues. Trimming pared 8 bases from V and 0 bases from J, leaving 11 bases between. The germline gives CDR1 SEHNR, CDR2 FQNEAQ (reference sequence). In DNA form, the CDR3 reads TGTGCCAGCTCTGGGGGGACCTCCTACAATGAGCAGTTCTTC. Translating it yields CASSGGTSYNEQFF.

The chain has TRBV2 and TRBJ2-7; tentative D call: TRBD2 (5 bases). The CDR3 has 15 residues. Deletions cut 6 bases from V and 1 base from J, with 16 bases between. Germline assignment: CDR1 SNHLY and CDR2 FYNNEI. The CDR3 sequence: CASRLSEGNSYEQYF. CDR3 nucleotides: TGTGCCAGCAGACTAAGTGAGGGTAATTCCTACGAGCAGTACTTC. The variable domain in full, completed from reference TRBV2 and TRBJ2-7, reads EPEVTQTPSHQVTQMGQEVILRCVPISNHLYFYWYRQILGQKVEFLVSFYNNEISEKSEIFDDQFSVERPDGSNFTLKIRSTKLEDSAMYFCASRLSEGNSYEQYFGPGTRLTVT.

This clone was counted only a few times. DNA for the CDR3: TGTGCCAGCTCACCAAGAGGAGGGGGCCCTGGGGCCAACGTCCTGACTTTC. Its translation is CASSPRGGGPGANVLTF. The chain joins TRBV18 to TRBJ2-6; possible D gene TRBD1, 7 bases. Germline-derived CDR1 and CDR2 are KGHSH and LQKENI. The CDR3 runs 17 residues. The V and J ends lost 2 bases and 2 bases respectively, with 13 bases between them.

For the CDR3, the DNA is TGTGCCAGCAGCCGGGGGGGTAGCTCCTACAATGAGCAGTTCTTC. Protein product: CASSRGGSSYNEQFF. The chain recombines TRBV3-1 (or the pseudogene TRBV3-2) with TRBJ2-1; 7 bases are shared with TRBD2. Per germline, CDR1 LGHDT and CDR2 YNNKEL (reference sequence). This CDR3 comprises 15 residues. Germline trimming cut 4 bases from V and 0 bases from J; bases unmatched to any gene: 3.

This chain joins TRBV19 and TRBJ2-3, with 7 nucleotides matching TRBD1. The V gene end was trimmed by 5 bases and the J gene end by 4 bases; junction bases not matched to a gene: 6. The germline CDR1 and CDR2 sequences are LNHDA and SQIVND (reference sequence). CDR3 length: 14 amino acids. The CDR3 region is CASSVNRGADTQYF. CDR3 coding DNA: TGTGCCAGTAGTGTCAACAGGGGAGCAGATACGCAGTATTTT.

This chain uses TRBV7-2 with TRBJ2-7; D gene ambiguous. The V gene lost 4 bases and the J gene lost 3 bases, with 16 bases spanning the gap. Germline CDR1 reads SGHTA; CDR2 reads FQGNSA. The length of the CDR3 is 15 residues. The chain's CDR3 is CASSSSLGSYYEQYF. In DNA form, the CDR3 reads TGTGCCAGCAGCTCATCGCTGGGCTCCTACTACGAGCAGTACTTC.

CDR3 amino acids: CASGSTGGEAFF. The CDR3 nucleotides are TGTGCTAGTGGTTCAACGGGGGGCGAAGCTTTCTTT. J is TRBJ1-1 and V is TRBV12-5, with D tentatively TRBD1 (6 bases). The V gene's germline CDR1 is LGHNT and CDR2 FRNRAP. This CDR3 comprises 12 residues. V shed 4 bases and J shed 8 bases, with 11 bases lying between them. The full variable domain, its missing parts supplied by reference TRBV12-5 and TRBJ1-1, is DARVTQTPRHKVTEMGQEVTMRCQPILGHNTVFWYRQTMMQGLELLAYFRNRAPLDDSGMPKDRFSAEMPDATLATLKIQPSEPRDSAVYFCASGSTGGEAFFGQGTRLTVV.

This clone was found once. The chain joins TRBV29-1 to TRBJ2-2; 11 nucleotides match TRBD1. Per germline, CDR1 SQVTM and CDR2 ANQGSEA. CDR3 length equals 14 residues. Trimming took 7 bases from V and 5 from J; bases not matched to a gene: 6. CDR3 amino acids: CSAGQGGGTGELFF. CDR3 sequence (DNA): TGCAGCGCGGGACAGGGGGGCGGGACCGGGGAGCTGTTTTTT.

This clone has a single count. V is TRBV5-1 and J is TRBJ2-7, with D perhaps matching TRBD1 (6 bases). This CDR3 is 15 amino acids long. CDR1 and CDR2 from the germline V gene are SGHRS and YFSETQ. V lost 3 bases to trimming and J lost 1 base, with 14 bases between them. CDR3 nucleotide sequence: TGCGCCAGCAGCTCCAGGGGTAAAATTTCCTACGAGCAGTACTTC. This sequence encodes CASSSRGKISYEQYF.

This chain connects TRBV5-1 to TRBJ2-2, with TRBD1 matching over 8 bases. Germline V CDR1 and CDR2: SGHRS, YFSETQ. V dropped 2 bases and J dropped 2; count of bases not matched to a gene: 5. The CDR3 has 16 amino acids. CDR3 in DNA: TGCGCCAGCAGCTTTACAGGGGGTTCAAACACCGGGGAGCTGTTTTTT. Translated, it gives CASSFTGGSNTGELFF.

This rearrangement joins TRBV15 to TRBJ2-2; TRBD2 matches 10 bases. CDR1 is LNHNV, CDR2 YYDKDF, per germline (reference sequence). The CDR3 covers 18 residues. V dropped 0 bases and J dropped 3; count of bases not matched to a gene: 7. The CDR3 region has the DNA TGTGCCACCAGCAGAGACTTCCCCGGGACTAGCGACACCGGGGAGCTGTTTTTT. Its translation: CATSRDFPGTSDTGELFF.

CDR3 loop: CASSPNLYEQYF. For the CDR3, the DNA is TGTGCCAGCAGCCCCAATTTGTACGAGCAGTACTTC. The V and J genes are TRBV27 and TRBJ2-7; no reliable D call. The CDR3 spans 12 residues. Germline V gene lookup returns CDR1 MNHEY and CDR2 SMNVEV (reference sequence). Trimming stripped 6 bases from V and 4 bases from J, with 10 bases between.

This clone was detected only a few times. The V gene is TRBV30, the J gene TRBJ1-5; 10 bases fit TRBD1. The ends lost 2 bases at V and 5 bases at J; junction bases unmatched: 6. Germline loops: CDR1 GTSNPN, CDR2 SVGIG (reference sequence). The CDR3 sequence is 15 residues long. The CDR3 nucleotides read TGTGCCTGGAGTTCGGACAGGGGGTACTATCAGCCCCAGCATTTT. Its protein is CAWSSDRGYYQPQHF.